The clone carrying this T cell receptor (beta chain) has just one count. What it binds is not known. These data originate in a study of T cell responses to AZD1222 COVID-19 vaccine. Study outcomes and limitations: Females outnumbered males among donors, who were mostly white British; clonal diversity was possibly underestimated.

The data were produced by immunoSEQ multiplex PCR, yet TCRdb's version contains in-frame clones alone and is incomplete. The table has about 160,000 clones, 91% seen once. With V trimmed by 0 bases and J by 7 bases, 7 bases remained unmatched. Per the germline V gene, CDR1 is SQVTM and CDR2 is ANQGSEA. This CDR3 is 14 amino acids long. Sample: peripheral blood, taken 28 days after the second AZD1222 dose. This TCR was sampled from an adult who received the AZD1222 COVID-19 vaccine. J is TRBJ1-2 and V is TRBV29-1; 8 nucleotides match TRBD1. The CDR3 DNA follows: TGCAGCGTTGAAGATGGGGCAGGGGGCCGTGGCTACACCTTC. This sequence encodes CSVEDGAGGRGYTF.